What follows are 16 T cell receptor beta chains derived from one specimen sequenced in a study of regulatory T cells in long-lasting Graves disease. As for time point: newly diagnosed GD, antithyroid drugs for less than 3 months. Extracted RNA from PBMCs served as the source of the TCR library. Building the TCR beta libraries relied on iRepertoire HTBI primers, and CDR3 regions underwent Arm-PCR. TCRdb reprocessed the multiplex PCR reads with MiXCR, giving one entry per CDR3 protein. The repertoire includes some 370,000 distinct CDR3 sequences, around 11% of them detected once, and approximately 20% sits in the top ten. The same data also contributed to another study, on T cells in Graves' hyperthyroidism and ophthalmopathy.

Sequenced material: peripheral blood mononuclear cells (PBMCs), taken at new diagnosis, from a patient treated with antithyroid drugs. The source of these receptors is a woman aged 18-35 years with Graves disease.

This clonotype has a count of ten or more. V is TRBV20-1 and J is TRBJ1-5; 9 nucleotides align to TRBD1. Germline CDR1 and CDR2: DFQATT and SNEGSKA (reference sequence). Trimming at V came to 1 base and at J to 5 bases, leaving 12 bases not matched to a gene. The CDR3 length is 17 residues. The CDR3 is CSARVVVRDREDQPQHF. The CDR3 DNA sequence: TGCAGTGCTAGAGTTGTCGTCCGGGACAGGGAGGATCAGCCCCAGCATTTT.

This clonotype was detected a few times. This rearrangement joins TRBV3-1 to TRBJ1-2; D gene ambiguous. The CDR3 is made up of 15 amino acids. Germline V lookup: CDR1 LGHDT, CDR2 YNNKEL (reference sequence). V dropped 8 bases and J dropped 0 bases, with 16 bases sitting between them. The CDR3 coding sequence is TGTGCCAGCGCAAAAGTAGAAGGAGCTAACTATGGCTACACCTTC. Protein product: CASAKVEGANYGYTF.

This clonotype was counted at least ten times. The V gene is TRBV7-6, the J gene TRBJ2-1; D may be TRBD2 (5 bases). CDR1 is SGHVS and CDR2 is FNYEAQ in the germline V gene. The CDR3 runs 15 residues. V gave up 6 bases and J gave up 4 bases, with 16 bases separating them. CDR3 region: CASSPTPTNYNEQFF. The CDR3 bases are TGTGCCAGCAGTCCCACGCCGACTAATTACAATGAGCAGTTCTTC.

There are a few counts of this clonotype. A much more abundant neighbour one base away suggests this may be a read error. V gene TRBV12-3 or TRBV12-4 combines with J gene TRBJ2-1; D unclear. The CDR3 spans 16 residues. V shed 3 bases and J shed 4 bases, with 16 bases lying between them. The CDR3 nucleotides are TGTGCCAGCAGTTTGAGTAGGCTAAAACGATACAATGAGCAGTTCTTC. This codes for CASSLSRLKRYNEQFF.

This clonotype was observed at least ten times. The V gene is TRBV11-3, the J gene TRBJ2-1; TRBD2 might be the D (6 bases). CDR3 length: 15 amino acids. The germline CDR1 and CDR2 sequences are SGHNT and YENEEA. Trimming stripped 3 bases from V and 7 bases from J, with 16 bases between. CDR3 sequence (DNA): TGTGCCAGCAGCTTCGCGGGTAGCGGAGGGAATGAGCAGTTCTTC. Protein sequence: CASSFAGSGGNEQFF.

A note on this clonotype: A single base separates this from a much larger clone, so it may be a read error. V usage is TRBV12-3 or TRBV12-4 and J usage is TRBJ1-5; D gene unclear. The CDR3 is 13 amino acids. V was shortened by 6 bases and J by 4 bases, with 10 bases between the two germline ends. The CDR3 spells CASRHSGNQPQHF. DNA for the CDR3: TGTGCCAGCAGGCACAGCGGAAATCAGCCCCAGCATTTT.

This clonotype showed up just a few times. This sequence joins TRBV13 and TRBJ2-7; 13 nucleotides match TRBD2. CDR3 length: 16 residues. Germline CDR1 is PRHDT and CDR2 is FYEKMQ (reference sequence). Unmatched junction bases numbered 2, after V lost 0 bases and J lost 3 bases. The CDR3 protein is CASSLGLAGGVYEQYF. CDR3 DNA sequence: TGTGCCAGCAGCTTAGGACTAGCGGGAGGGGTCTACGAGCAGTACTTC.

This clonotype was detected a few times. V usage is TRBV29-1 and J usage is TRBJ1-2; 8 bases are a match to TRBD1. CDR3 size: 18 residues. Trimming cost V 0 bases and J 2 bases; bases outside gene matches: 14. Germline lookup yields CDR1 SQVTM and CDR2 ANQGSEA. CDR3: CSVEDLRAGGILNYGYTF. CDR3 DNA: TGCAGCGTTGAAGATCTTAGGGCAGGGGGCATACTAAACTATGGCTACACCTTC.

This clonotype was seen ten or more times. Here the CDR3 DNA reads TGCAGTGCTAGAGATGATGAAACGGGAGTAGTCGATACGCAGTATTTT. It translates to CSARDDETGVVDTQYF. V usage is TRBV20-1 and J usage is TRBJ2-3; perhaps TRBD2 as D (6 bases). This CDR3 is built from 16 residues. Germline CDR1 reads DFQATT; CDR2 reads SNEGSKA (reference sequence). V gave up 0 bases and J gave up 6 bases, with 19 bases separating them.

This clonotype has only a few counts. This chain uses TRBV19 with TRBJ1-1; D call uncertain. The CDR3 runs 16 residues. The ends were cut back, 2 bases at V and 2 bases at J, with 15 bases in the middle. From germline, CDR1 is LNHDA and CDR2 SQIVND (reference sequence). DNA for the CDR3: TGTGCCAGTAGTATAATAGGGCGGACTGCTAACACTGAAGCTTTCTTT. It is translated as CASSIIGRTANTEAFF. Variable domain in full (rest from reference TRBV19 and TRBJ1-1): DGGITQSPKYLFRKEGQNVTLSCEQNLNHDAMYWYRQDPGQGLRLIYYSQIVNDFQKGDIAEGYSVSREKKESFPLTVTSAQKNPTAFYLCASSIIGRTANTEAFFGQGTRLTVV.

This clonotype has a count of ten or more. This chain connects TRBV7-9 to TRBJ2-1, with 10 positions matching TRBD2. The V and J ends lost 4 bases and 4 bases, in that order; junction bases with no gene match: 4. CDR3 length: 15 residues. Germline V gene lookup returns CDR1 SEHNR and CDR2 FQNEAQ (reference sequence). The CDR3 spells CASSYSGGTYNEQFF. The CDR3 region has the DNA TGTGCCAGCAGCTATAGCGGGGGGACATACAATGAGCAGTTCTTC.

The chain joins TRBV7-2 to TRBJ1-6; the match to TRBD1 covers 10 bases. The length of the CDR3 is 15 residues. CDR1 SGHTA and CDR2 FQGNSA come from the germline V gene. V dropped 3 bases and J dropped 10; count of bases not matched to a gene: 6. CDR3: CASSFGDRGSSPLHF. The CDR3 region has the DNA TGTGCCAGCAGCTTCGGGGACAGGGGAAGCTCACCCCTCCACTTT.

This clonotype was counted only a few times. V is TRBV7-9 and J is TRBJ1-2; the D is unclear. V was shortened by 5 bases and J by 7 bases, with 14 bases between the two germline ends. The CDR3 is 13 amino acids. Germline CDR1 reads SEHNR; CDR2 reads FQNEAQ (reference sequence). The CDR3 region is CASSDTASSGYTF. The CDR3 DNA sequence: TGTGCCAGCAGCGACACAGCCTCCTCTGGCTACACCTTC. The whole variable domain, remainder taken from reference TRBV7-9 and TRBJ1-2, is DTGVSQNPRHKITKRGQNVTFRCDPISEHNRLYWYRQTLGQGPEFLTYFQNEAQLEKSRLLSDRFSAERPKGSFSTLEIQRTEQGDSAMYLCASSDTASSGYTFGSGTRLTVV.

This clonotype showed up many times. CDR3: CASSNRHDYEQYF. Written as DNA, the CDR3 is TGTGCCAGCAGTAACAGACATGACTACGAGCAGTACTTC. The rearrangement uses TRBV6-1 and TRBJ2-7; no clear D gene. CDR1 and CDR2 from the germline V gene are MNHNS and SASEGT. The CDR3 consists of 13 residues. V lost 5 bases and J 3 bases, leaving 11 bases between the germline ends.

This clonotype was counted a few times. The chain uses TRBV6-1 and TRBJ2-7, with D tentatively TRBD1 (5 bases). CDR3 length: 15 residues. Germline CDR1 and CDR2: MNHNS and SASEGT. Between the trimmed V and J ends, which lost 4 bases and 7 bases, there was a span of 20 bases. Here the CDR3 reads CASSGRTWTRPEQYF. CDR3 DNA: TGTGCCAGCAGTGGACGGACGTGGACACGTCCAGAGCAGTACTTC.

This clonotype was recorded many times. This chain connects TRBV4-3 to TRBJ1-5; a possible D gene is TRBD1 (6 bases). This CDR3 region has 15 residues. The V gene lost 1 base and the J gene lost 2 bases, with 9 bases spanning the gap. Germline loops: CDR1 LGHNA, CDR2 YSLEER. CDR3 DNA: TGCGCCAGCAGCCAAGTACAGGGAGGCAATCAGCCCCAGCATTTT. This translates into CASSQVQGGNQPQHF.